The 11 T cell receptor beta chains reported below all come from one sample, sequenced in a study of T cells in Graves' hyperthyroidism and ophthalmopathy. TCR beta CDR3 regions were amplified from RNA transcripts. Initially, a first-round RT-PCR of the TCR CDR3 employed the HTBI primer set. TCRdb analysed the multiplex PCR reads with MiXCR anew, one entry per CDR3 protein. The table has around 290,000 distinct CDR3 sequences, approximately 13% seen once. Source material: blood. Receptor source: a woman aged 40 to 50 with Graves' hyperthyroidism.

This clonotype was detected many times. The V gene is TRBV7-8, the J gene TRBJ2-7; D is uncertain. Trimming took off 0 bases at V and 6 bases at J, with 6 bases between the two ends. The CDR3 has 12 residues. Germline CDR1 is SGHVS and CDR2 is FQNEAQ. The CDR3 protein is CASSLARTEQYF. In DNA form, the CDR3 reads TGTGCCAGCAGCTTAGCCCGAACCGAGCAGTACTTC.

This clonotype was recorded at least ten times. CDR3 coding DNA: TGTGCCAGCAGACCCCAGGGGGCGATCTCCTACAATGAGCAGTTCTTC. Protein sequence: CASRPQGAISYNEQFF. The chain employs TRBV28 and TRBJ2-1; 8 nucleotides align to TRBD1. In germline, CDR1 is MDHEN, CDR2 SYDVKM. Trimming removed 6 bases from V and 0 bases from J; junction bases left unmatched: 7. The CDR3 loop spans 16 amino acids.

This clonotype was seen many times. This sequence joins TRBV2 and TRBJ1-3, with 9 bases identical to TRBD1. In germline, CDR1 is SNHLY, CDR2 FYNNEI. The junction had 5 bases not matched to a gene; V was cut back by 7 bases and J by 1 base. The CDR3 is 15 amino acids. Here the CDR3 reads CASIRTGESGNTIYF. The CDR3 DNA sequence: TGTGCCAGCATTCGGACAGGGGAGTCTGGAAACACCATATATTTT. Full variable domain (outside the CDR3, taken from reference TRBV2 and TRBJ1-3): EPEVTQTPSHQVTQMGQEVILRCVPISNHLYFYWYRQILGQKVEFLVSFYNNEISEKSEIFDDQFSVERPDGSNFTLKIRSTKLEDSAMYFCASIRTGESGNTIYFGEGSWLTVV.

The rearrangement links TRBV7-2 to TRBJ1-5; maybe TRBD1 (6 bases). This CDR3 has 18 residues. Trimming took off 1 base at V and 4 bases at J, with 20 bases between the two ends. CDR1 is SGHTA and CDR2 is FQGNSA in the germline V gene. The CDR3 DNA reads TGTGCCAGCAGCTTAGATCTCCTCCGCAGGGGATCTAATCAGCCCCAGCATTTT. It yields the protein CASSLDLLRRGSNQPQHF.

This clonotype was seen repeatedly, ten times or more. The V gene is TRBV24-1, the J gene TRBJ2-3; TRBD2 might be the D (5 bases). In germline, CDR1 is KGHDR, CDR2 SFDVKD. The CDR3 contains 14 residues. Trimming took off 8 bases at V and 2 bases at J, with 13 bases between the two ends. The CDR3 sequence is CATTAGGHTDTQYF. CDR3 bases: TGTGCCACCACCGCGGGCGGCCACACAGATACGCAGTATTTT.

This clonotype was recorded at least ten times. This sequence joins TRBV5-6 and TRBJ1-1; 8 nucleotides agree with TRBD1. With V trimmed by 4 bases and J by 12 bases, 17 bases remained unmatched. CDR3 length: 15 residues. The germline CDR1 and CDR2 sequences are SGHDT and YYEEEE. Here the CDR3 reads CASSRSWTGTPETFF. Here the CDR3 DNA reads TGTGCCAGCAGCCGATCTTGGACAGGGACGCCTGAGACTTTCTTT.

V is TRBV20-1 and J is TRBJ2-1, with a weak D call TRBD2 (6 bases). CDR3 length: 15 residues. Trimming stripped 3 bases from V and 0 bases from J, with 12 bases between. Germline-derived CDR1 and CDR2 are DFQATT and SNEGSKA (reference sequence). Here the CDR3 reads CSASTSGFSYNEQFF. CDR3 in DNA: TGCAGTGCTAGTACCAGCGGGTTCTCCTACAATGAGCAGTTCTTC.

This clonotype was seen repeatedly, ten times or more. CDR3 DNA sequence: TGTGCCAGCAGCTTGGGACTAGCGGGAGGGCCGGGGATTCAATCGACCCAGTACTTC. Translating gives CASSLGLAGGPGIQSTQYF. The rearrangement uses TRBV7-8 and TRBJ2-5; TRBD2 matches at 16 bases. The germline CDR1 and CDR2 sequences are SGHVS and FQNEAQ. The junction had 14 bases not matched to a gene; V was cut back by 3 bases and J by 7 bases. CDR3 length: 19 amino acids.

This clonotype was recorded at least ten times. V is TRBV6-1 and J is TRBJ2-5, with 13 bases identical to TRBD2. This CDR3 region has 18 residues. Unmatched junction bases numbered 11, after V lost 3 bases and J lost 4 bases. CDR1 MNHNS and CDR2 SASEGT come from the germline V gene. Here the CDR3 DNA reads TGTGCCAGCAGTGACTCCCGACTAGCGGGAGGATCGGGAGAGACCCAGTACTTC. Residues: CASSDSRLAGGSGETQYF.

The chain employs TRBV4-1 and TRBJ2-1, with 9 bases that match TRBD2. CDR1 and CDR2 from the germline V gene are MGHRA and YSYEKL. This CDR3 is built from 17 residues. V lost 0 bases to trimming and J lost 3 bases; unmatched junction nucleotides: 6. The CDR3 coding sequence is TGCGCCAGCAGCCAAGAGGGACTAGCCCCTTTCTACAATGAGCAGTTCTTC. Protein sequence: CASSQEGLAPFYNEQFF.

This clonotype has more than one count but fewer than ten. V is TRBV25-1 and J is TRBJ1-6; 9 bases line up with TRBD1. The CDR3 is 14 amino acids. From germline, CDR1 is MGHDK and CDR2 SYGVNS. Trimming at V came to 3 bases and at J to 10 bases, leaving 4 bases not matched to a gene. CDR3 nucleotides: TGTGCCAGCAGTGAGACAGGGGGGAAATCACCCCTCCACTTT. This encodes CASSETGGKSPLHF.